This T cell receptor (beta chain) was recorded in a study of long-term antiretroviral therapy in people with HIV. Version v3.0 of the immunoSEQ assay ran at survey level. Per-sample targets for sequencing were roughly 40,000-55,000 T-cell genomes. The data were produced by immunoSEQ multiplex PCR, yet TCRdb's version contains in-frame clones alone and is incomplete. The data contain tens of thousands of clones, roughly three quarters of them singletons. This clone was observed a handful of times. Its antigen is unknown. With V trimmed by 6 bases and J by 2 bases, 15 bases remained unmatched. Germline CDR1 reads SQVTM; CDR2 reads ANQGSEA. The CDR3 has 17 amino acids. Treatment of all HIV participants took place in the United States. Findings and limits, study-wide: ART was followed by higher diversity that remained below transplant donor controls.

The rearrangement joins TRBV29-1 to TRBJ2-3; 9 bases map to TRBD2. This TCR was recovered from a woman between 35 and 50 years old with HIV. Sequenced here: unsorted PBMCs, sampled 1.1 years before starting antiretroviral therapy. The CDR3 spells CSVPLEETSGNTDTQYF. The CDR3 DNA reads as TGCAGCGTACCCTTAGAGGAGACTAGCGGAAACACAGATACGCAGTATTTT.